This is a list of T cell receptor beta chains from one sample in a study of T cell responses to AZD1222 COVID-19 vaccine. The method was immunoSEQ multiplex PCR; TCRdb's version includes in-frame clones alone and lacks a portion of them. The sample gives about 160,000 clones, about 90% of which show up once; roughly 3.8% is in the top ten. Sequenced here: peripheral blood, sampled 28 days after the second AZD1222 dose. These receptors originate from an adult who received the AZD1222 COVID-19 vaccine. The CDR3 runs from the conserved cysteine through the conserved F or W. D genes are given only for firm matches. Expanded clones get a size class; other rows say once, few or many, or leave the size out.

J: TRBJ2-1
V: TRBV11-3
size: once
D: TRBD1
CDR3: CASSKIQGIEQFF
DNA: TGTGCCAGCAGCAAAATACAGGGGATTGAGCAGTTCTTC

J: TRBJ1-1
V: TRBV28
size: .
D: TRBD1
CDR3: CASSLATDRVGTEAFF
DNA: TGTGCCAGCAGTTTGGCCACGGACAGGGTAGGGACTGAAGCTTTCTTT

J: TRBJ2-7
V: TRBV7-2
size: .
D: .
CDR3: CASSLEQVEQYF
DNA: TGTGCCAGCAGCTTAGAGCAGGTCGAGCAGTACTTC

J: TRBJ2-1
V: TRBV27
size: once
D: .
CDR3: CASSFYNEQFF
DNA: TGTGCCAGCAGTTTTTACAATGAGCAGTTCTTC

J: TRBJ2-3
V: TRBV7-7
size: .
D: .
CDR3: CASSEVGDTDTQYF
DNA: TGTGCTAGCAGCGAAGTCGGAGACACAGATACGCAGTATTTT

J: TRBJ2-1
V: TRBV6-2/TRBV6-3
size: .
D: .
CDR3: CASSPGGSNEQFF
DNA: TGTGCCAGCAGCCCCGGGGGAAGTAATGAGCAGTTCTTC

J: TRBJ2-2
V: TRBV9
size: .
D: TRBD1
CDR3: CASSGGAGTENTGELFF
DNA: TGTGCCAGCAGCGGAGGGGCCGGGACAGAGAACACCGGGGAGCTGTTTTTT

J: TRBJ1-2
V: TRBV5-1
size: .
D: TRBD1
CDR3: CASRWDRGRRGYTF
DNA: TGCGCCAGCAGGTGGGACAGGGGGCGCCGGGGCTACACCTTC

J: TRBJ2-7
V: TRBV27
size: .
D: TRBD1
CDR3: CASRGQATTYEQYF
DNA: TGTGCCAGCAGGGGACAGGCGACCACCTACGAGCAGTACTTC

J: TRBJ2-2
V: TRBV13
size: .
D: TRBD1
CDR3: CASSFRTGGSTGELFF
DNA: TGTGCCAGCAGCTTTCGGACAGGGGGAAGCACCGGGGAGCTGTTTTTT

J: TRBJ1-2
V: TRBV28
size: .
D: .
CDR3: CASTGPGVSRMSYGYTF
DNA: TGTGCCAGCACCGGCCCCGGGGTCTCCCGTATGTCCTATGGCTACACCTTC

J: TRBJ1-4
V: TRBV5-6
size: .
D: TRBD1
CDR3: CASSFAWTGLEGAEKLFF
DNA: TGTGCCAGCAGCTTCGCTTGGACAGGGCTCGAGGGCGCTGAAAAACTGTTTTTT

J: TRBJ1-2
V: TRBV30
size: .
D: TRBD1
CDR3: CAWDLLLGQGNYGYTF
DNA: TGTGCCTGGGACCTTCTTTTGGGACAGGGGAACTATGGCTACACCTTC

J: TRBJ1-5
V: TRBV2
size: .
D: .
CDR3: CASRGDNQPQHF
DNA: TGTGCCAGCAGGGGGGACAATCAGCCCCAGCATTTT

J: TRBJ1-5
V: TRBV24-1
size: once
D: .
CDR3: CATSARGGVNQPQHF
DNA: TGTGCCACCAGTGCTCGAGGAGGGGTCAATCAGCCCCAGCATTTT

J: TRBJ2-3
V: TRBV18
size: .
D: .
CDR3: CASSPNPGSTDTQYF
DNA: TGTGCCAGCTCACCAAATCCAGGGAGCACAGATACGCAGTATTTT

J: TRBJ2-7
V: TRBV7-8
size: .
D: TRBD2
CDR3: CASSPGPLRGLEIYEQYF
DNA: TGTGCCAGCAGCCCAGGCCCCCTCCGAGGACTAGAGATCTACGAGCAGTACTTC

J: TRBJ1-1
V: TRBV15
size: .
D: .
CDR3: CATSRDRGSTEAFF
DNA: TGTGCCACCAGCAGAGATCGGGGGAGCACTGAAGCTTTCTTT

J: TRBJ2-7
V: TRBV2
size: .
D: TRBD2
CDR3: CASTMTSGPYEQYF
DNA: TGTGCCAGCACCATGACTAGCGGGCCCTACGAGCAGTACTTC

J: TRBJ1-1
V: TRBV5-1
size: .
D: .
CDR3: CASSLGSTEAFF
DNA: TGCGCCAGCAGCTTGGGTAGCACTGAAGCTTTCTTT

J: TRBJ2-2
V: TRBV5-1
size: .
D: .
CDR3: CASSLKAGVGELFF
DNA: TGCGCCAGCAGCTTGAAGGCAGGTGTGGGGGAGCTGTTTTTT

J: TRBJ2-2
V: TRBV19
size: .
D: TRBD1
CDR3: CASSSKGQGVAGELFF
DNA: TGTGCCAGTAGTAGTAAGGGACAGGGGGTGGCCGGGGAGCTGTTTTTT

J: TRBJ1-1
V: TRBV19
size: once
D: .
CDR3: CASSPDDGLEAFF
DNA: TGTGCCAGTAGTCCCGATGATGGGCTTGAAGCTTTCTTT